The rows below give T cell receptor beta chains drawn from one sample of a study of T-cell memory formation after mild COVID-19. TCRdb re-called the 5' RACE reads with MiXCR, one entry per CDR3 protein. The sample has roughly 280,000 distinct CDR3 sequences, less than 9.5% seen once; the top ten hold approximately 22%. Sequencing was done on a sample of PBMCs or a T cell subset sorted from them (not recorded which). These receptors came from a man aged 18 to 29 who had mild COVID-19 (a few samples of this study predate the infection). Cell type and time point are not known. The CDR3 runs from the conserved cysteine through the conserved F or W. The order of the fields is D gene, CDR3 length, clone size, J gene, V gene, CDR3 DNA, CDR3 protein. The D gene is left open where the match is weak. Size is stated for part of the rows, as once, few or many counts, or as a class when the clone is expanded.

>TRBD1|14|many|TRBJ2-5|TRBV10-3
TGTGCCATCAGTGAAGGGACAGCGGAAGAGACCCAGTACTTC
CAISEGTAEETQYF
>-|14|many|TRBJ2-3|TRBV5-1
TGCGCCAGCAGCTTCGGGGGCAGCACAGATACGCAGTATTTT
CASSFGGSTDTQYF
>-|16|few|TRBJ2-6|TRBV27
TGTGCCAGCAGTCCCTCCACCGACTCTGGGGCCAACGTCCTGACTTTC
CASSPSTDSGANVLTF
>TRBD1|13|few|TRBJ1-2|TRBV6-1
TGTGCCAGCAGAGACAGGGGGTACTATGGCTACACCTTC
CASRDRGYYGYTF
>TRBD1|15|-|TRBJ1-6|TRBV2
TGTGCCAGCAGTGTGGGGGGACAGGGAAGATCACCCCTCCACTTT
CASSVGGQGRSPLHF
>-|16|once|TRBJ2-1|TRBV19
TGTGCCAGTAGTCCAATATACACCAGCTCCTACAATGAGCAGTTCTTC
CASSPIYTSSYNEQFF
>-|12|few|TRBJ1-1|TRBV4-2
TGTGCCAGCAGCCCTACCGGGCCCGAAGCTTTCTTT
CASSPTGPEAFF
>-|13|few|TRBJ2-2|TRBV12-3/TRBV12-4
TGTGCCAGCAGGCCGTCTTACACCGGGGAGCTGTTTTTT
CASRPSYTGELFF
>-|16|few|TRBJ2-6|TRBV20-1
TGCAGTGCTAGAGAATGGGGAAACTCTGGGGCCAACGTCCTGACTTTC
CSAREWGNSGANVLTF
>TRBD1|16|many|TRBJ1-1|TRBV11-2
TGTGCCAGCAGGCCAGTGGCGCGAAGGGGGCGCACTGAAGCTTTCTTT
CASRPVARRGRTEAFF
>-|19|-|TRBJ1-2|TRBV4-1
TGCGCCAGCAGCCAAAGCAACTTAGCTTTTATAGTCGGCGTCCATGGCTACACCTTC
CASSQSNLAFIVGVHGYTF
>-|15|few|TRBJ2-1|TRBV6-5
TGTGCCAGCAGGGGATACAGCCCGAACAACAATGAGCAGTTCTTC
CASRGYSPNNNEQFF
>TRBD2|17|-|TRBJ2-2|TRBV11-2
TGTGCCAGCAGCCCGCTGCCTAGCGGGGGGTTATCCGGGGAGCTGTTTTTT
CASSPLPSGGLSGELFF
>-|14|many|TRBJ2-4|TRBV7-2
TGTGCCAGCAGCAACGGGGTAGCCAAAAACATTCAGTACTTC
CASSNGVAKNIQYF
>-|10|few|TRBJ2-1|TRBV24-1
TGTGCCACCCAAGGCCAGGAGCAGTTCTTC
CATQGQEQFF
>-|14|few|TRBJ1-6|TRBV7-8
TGTGCCAGCAGCGCTGGACGAGCGAATTCACCCCTCCACTTT
CASSAGRANSPLHF
>-|14|many|TRBJ1-2|TRBV7-2
TGTGCCAGCAGCGCCCGTGGGGGTTCCTATGGCTACACCTTC
CASSARGGSYGYTF
>TRBD2|16|few|TRBJ2-5|TRBV6-2/TRBV6-3
TGTGCCAGCAGTTACTCTCCTAGCGGGGTAAAAGAGACCCAGTACTTC
CASSYSPSGVKETQYF
>-|13|many|TRBJ2-3|TRBV9
TGTGCCAGCAGCGTTGCTTTTCTAGATACGCAGTATTTT
CASSVAFLDTQYF
>-|14|few|TRBJ1-1|TRBV6-2/TRBV6-3
TGTGCCAGCAGTAAGTCGGACAGCTATAGTGAAGCTTTCTTT
CASSKSDSYSEAFF
>-|14|many|TRBJ2-2|TRBV5-1
TGCGCCAGCAGCTTAAGCCACGGTGGCGGGGAGCTGTTTTTT
CASSLSHGGGELFF
>-|14|few|TRBJ2-1|TRBV21-1
TGTGCCAGCAGCAAAGAGAGGCGTATCAGTGAGCAGTTCTTC
CASSKERRISEQFF
>TRBD1|15|-|TRBJ2-4|TRBV18
TGTGCCAGCTCACCAAAAAGGACAGGGAGAGACATTCAGTACTTC
CASSPKRTGRDIQYF
>-|12|few|TRBJ1-3|TRBV6-1
TGTGCCAGCAGTGAAATTGGAAACACCATATATTTT
CASSEIGNTIYF
>-|13|-|TRBJ2-5|TRBV19
TGTGCCAGTAGTATTACAGGCCAAGAGACCCAGTACTTC
CASSITGQETQYF
>TRBD2|21|few|TRBJ2-3|TRBV20-1
TGCAGTGCTAGAGATCCCGGTAGACTAGCGGGGGGGCCCATTGTCGCAGATACGCAGTATTTT
CSARDPGRLAGGPIVADTQYF
>TRBD1|13|-|TRBJ1-2|TRBV6-6
TGTGCCAGCAAGAGGGGACAGGACTATGGCTACACCTTC
CASKRGQDYGYTF
>TRBD1|15|-|TRBJ1-1|TRBV7-9
TGTGCCAGCAGCCCGGGACAGCACTTAGACACTGAAGCTTTCTTT
CASSPGQHLDTEAFF
>TRBD1|15|few|TRBJ2-7|TRBV20-1
TGCAGTGCTAGAGGTCTCAAGGGGGCCTCCTACGAGCAGTACTTC
CSARGLKGASYEQYF
>-|14|-|TRBJ2-2|TRBV4-1
TGCGCCAGCAGAGTCGGCGGTGGGACCGGGGAGCTGTTTTTT
CASRVGGGTGELFF
>TRBD1|16|many|TRBJ2-5|TRBV6-6
TGTGCCAGCAGTTACTCAACGGGACAGGGTAAAGAGACCCAGTACTTC
CASSYSTGQGKETQYF
>-|16|-|TRBJ2-2|TRBV5-1
TGCGCCAGCAGCTGGAGGACAGGGAGGGACACCGTGGAGCTGTTTTTT
CASSWRTGRDTVELFF
>-|14|few|TRBJ2-5|TRBV4-3
TGCGCCAGCAGCCAAGAACTAGAGGAAGAGACCCAGTACTTC
CASSQELEEETQYF
>-|13|few|TRBJ2-1|TRBV20-1
TGCAGTGCTAGCCTAGCAACTAGAAATGAGCAGTTCTTC
CSASLATRNEQFF
>TRBD1|17|many|TRBJ2-2|TRBV7-8
TGTGCCAGCAGCTCCCAACCCAACAGGGGCCACACCGGGGAGCTGTTTTTT
CASSSQPNRGHTGELFF
>-|13|many|TRBJ1-1|TRBV7-9
TGTGCCAGCAGCCCAGATGGGGGCACTGAAGCTTTCTTT
CASSPDGGTEAFF
>-|13|-|TRBJ2-7|TRBV5-4
TGTGCCAGCAGCCCTGACCCCGCCGGCGAGCAGTACTTC
CASSPDPAGEQYF
>-|11|-|TRBJ2-3|TRBV12-3/TRBV12-4
TGTGCCAGCAGTTTGCTAAATACGCAGTATTTT
CASSLLNTQYF
>-|15|-|TRBJ1-1|TRBV4-1
TGCGCCAGCAGCCAAGTAGGGGGTAGGAACACTGAAGCTTTCTTT
CASSQVGGRNTEAFF
>TRBD1|15|-|TRBJ2-1|TRBV11-1
TGTGCCAGCAGCGCCCGGGACAGGGTAGGGGATGAGCAGTTCTTC
CASSARDRVGDEQFF
>-|16|-|TRBJ1-5|TRBV10-3
TGTGCCATCAGTGAGTCGGCACAGATTTCAAGCCAGCCCCAGCATTTT
CAISESAQISSQPQHF
>-|14|many|TRBJ1-1|TRBV7-7
TGTGCTAGCAGCTCCGCTCCCCAGAACACTGAAGCTTTCTTT
CASSSAPQNTEAFF
>-|15|many|TRBJ2-7|TRBV15
TGTGCCACCAGCAGAGATCACGGGGAATCCTACGAGCAGTACTTC
CATSRDHGESYEQYF
>TRBD1|14|many|TRBJ1-2|TRBV9
TGTGCCAGCAGCCCAGGACAGGGGCCCTATGGCTACACCTTC
CASSPGQGPYGYTF
>-|16|few|TRBJ1-5|TRBV4-1
TGCGCCAGCAGCCAAGTTGGTCTCGGGGGCAATCAGCCCCAGCATTTT
CASSQVGLGGNQPQHF
>-|16|many|TRBJ2-7|TRBV6-5
TGTGCCAGCAGTTACTCAATCATGGACGGCTCCTACGAGCAGTACTTC
CASSYSIMDGSYEQYF
>-|15|many|TRBJ2-6|TRBV7-9
TGTGCCAGCAGCTTTTACTTGTCTGGGGCCAACGTCCTGACTTTC
CASSFYLSGANVLTF
>-|14|-|TRBJ1-3|TRBV20-1
TGCAGTGCTAGAGTTGCAGGCTCTGGAAACACCATATATTTT
CSARVAGSGNTIYF
>-|18|-|TRBJ2-5|TRBV15
TGTGCCACCAGCAGAGGGGGGCCAGGAGGGGGGGCCCGAGAGACCCAGTACTTC
CATSRGGPGGGARETQYF
>-|14|-|TRBJ1-6|TRBV7-2
TGTGCCAGCAGCTTCTTACAGGGAAATTCACCCCTCCACTTT
CASSFLQGNSPLHF
>-|11|-|TRBJ2-4|TRBV5-1
TGCGCCACCCGGGACGGTGACATTCAGTACTTC
CATRDGDIQYF
>-|10|few|TRBJ1-2|TRBV5-4
TGTGCCTCGGGGGGAAATGGCTACACCTTC
CASGGNGYTF